This T cell receptor (beta chain) is from a study of regulatory T cells in long-lasting Graves disease. This clonotype was picked up a small number of times. V lost 7 bases and J 5 bases, leaving 14 bases between the germline ends. The CDR3 runs to 14 residues. The germline V gene encodes CDR1 LNHDA and CDR2 SQIVND (reference sequence). Time point meaning: newly diagnosed GD, antithyroid drugs for less than 3 months. The TCR library was made from RNA that had been extracted from PBMCs in TRIzol. Arm-PCR with iRepertoire HTBI primers amplified the CDR3 regions for these TCR beta libraries. MiXCR, applied by TCRdb to the multiplex PCR reads, yields one record per CDR3 protein. The sample consists of about 440,000 distinct CDR3 sequences, 16% of them appearing once. These data were likewise used in another study, on T cells in Graves' hyperthyroidism and ophthalmopathy. As that report states: Primed by the HTBI set, a first-round RT-PCR was run on the TCR CDR3. It was a median around seven months before onset that the model predicted ophthalmopathy.

The source was peripheral blood mononuclear cells (PBMCs), collected at new diagnosis, from a patient treated with antithyroid drugs. The chain employs TRBV19 and TRBJ2-2, with a tentative D call TRBD1 (6 bases). The sequence derives from a woman aged 30 to 39 with Graves disease. CDR3 nucleotide sequence: TGTGCCAGTAAACCGACAGGTCATACCGGGGAGCTGTTTTTT. It specifies CASKPTGHTGELFF.